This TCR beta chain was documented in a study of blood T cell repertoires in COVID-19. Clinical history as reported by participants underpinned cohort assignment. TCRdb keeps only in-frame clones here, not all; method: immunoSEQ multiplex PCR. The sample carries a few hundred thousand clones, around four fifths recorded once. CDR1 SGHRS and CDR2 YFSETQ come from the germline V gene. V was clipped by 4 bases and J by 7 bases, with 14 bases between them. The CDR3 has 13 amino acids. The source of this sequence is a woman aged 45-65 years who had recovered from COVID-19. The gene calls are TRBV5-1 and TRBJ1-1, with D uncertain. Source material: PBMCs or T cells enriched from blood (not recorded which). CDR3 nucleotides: TGCGCCAGCAGCCCACCGGACCGGGATGAAGCTTTCTTT. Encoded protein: CASSPPDRDEAFF.